This T cell receptor beta chain was found in a study of T cell responses to AZD1222 COVID-19 vaccine. Across the whole study: Recipients boosted at about 4 weeks or about 12 weeks are pooled. Overall study results and limits: The study found vaccine-associated CD4 TCRs spanning spike, dominant at 160-218 and 743-854. Nearly half of spike-specific TCRs reportedly target variant regions that are unmutated in the B.1.351 and B.1.1.7 variants. Every sample of the repertoires postdated the peak T cell response.

V was trimmed by 3 bases and J by 0 bases, leaving 15 bases between them. Germline V gene data show CDR1 as KGHSH and CDR2 as LQKENI. The CDR3 length is 17 residues. Details on this clone: Its specificity is not known.

Only in-frame clones appear in the TCRdb table, and some are missing; sequencing was by immunoSEQ multiplex PCR. The sample lists 180,000 or so clones; around 88% were seen once. Sequences were derived from peripheral blood, sampled on day 0 of AZD1222 vaccination. The receptor was derived from an adult in good health. The J gene is TRBJ2-1, the V gene TRBV18; tentatively, D is TRBD2 (6 bases). The chain's CDR3 is CASSPPRGRDSYNEQFF. The CDR3 DNA sequence: TGTGCCAGCTCACCCCCGAGAGGGCGGGACTCCTACAATGAGCAGTTCTTC.